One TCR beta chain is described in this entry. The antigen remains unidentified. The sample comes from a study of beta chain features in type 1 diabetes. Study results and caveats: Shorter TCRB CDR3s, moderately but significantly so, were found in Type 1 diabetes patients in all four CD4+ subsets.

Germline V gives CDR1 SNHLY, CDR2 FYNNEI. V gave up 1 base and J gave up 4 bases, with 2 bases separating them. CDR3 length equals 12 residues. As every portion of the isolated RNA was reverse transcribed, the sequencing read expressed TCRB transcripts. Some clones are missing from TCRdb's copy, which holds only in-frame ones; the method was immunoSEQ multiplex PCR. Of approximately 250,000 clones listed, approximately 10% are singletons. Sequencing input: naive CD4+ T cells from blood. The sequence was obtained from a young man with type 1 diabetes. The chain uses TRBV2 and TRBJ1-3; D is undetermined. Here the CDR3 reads CASSEVGNTIYF. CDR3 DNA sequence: TGTGCCAGCAGTGAAGTAGGAAACACCATATATTTT.